A single sample gave rise to the 25 T cell receptor beta chains below, sequenced in a study of blood T cell repertoires in COVID-19. TCRdb keeps only in-frame clones here, not all; method: immunoSEQ multiplex PCR. This sample has 250,000 to 350,000 clones, with about 90% found just once. Sample: peripheral blood. Receptor source: a man aged 18-30 years with active or convalescent COVID-19.

The chain has TRBV21-1 and TRBJ2-7; the table's D gene call, TRBD1, was not cross checked with the DNA. TRBV21-1 is listed as a pseudogene. This CDR3 has 11 amino acids. CDR3 sequence (DNA): TGTGCCAGCAGCAACAACTACGAGCAGTACTTC. Encoded protein: CASSNNYEQYF.

The J gene is TRBJ1-1, the V gene TRBV28; 11 nucleotides line up with TRBD1. With 8 bases clipped from V and 11 bases from J, the junction kept 13 bases outside the gene matches. Germline-derived CDR1 and CDR2 are MDHEN and SYDVKM. The CDR3 is made up of 14 amino acids. This chain's CDR3 is CASGRTGGDRMAFF. CDR3 DNA sequence: TGTGCCAGCGGGCGGACAGGGGGCGATCGCATGGCTTTCTTT.

The V call is TRBV5-5, the J call TRBJ1-2, with 8 positions matching TRBD1. The trim removed 6 bases at V and 7 bases at J, leaving 5 bases unmatched. The CDR3 runs 12 residues. Germline CDR1 SGHKS, CDR2 YYEKEE (reference sequence). CDR3: CASISGGRGYTF. Written as DNA, the CDR3 is TGTGCCAGCATCTCAGGGGGCCGTGGCTACACCTTC.

The rearrangement links TRBV6-5 to TRBJ2-1; TRBD2 aligns across 11 bases. The trim removed 6 bases at V and 7 bases at J, leaving 8 bases unmatched. Germline lookup yields CDR1 MNHEY and CDR2 SVGAGI. This CDR3 contains 15 residues. The DNA of the CDR3 is TGTGCCAGCAGGACCGTACTAGCGGGGGTTAATGAGCAGTTCTTC. It is translated as CASRTVLAGVNEQFF.

The chain has TRBV6-6 and TRBJ1-4; 10 bases map to TRBD1. Germline-derived CDR1 and CDR2 are MNHNY and SVGAGI (reference sequence). J gave up 11 bases and V 6 bases, and 15 bases lay outside the gene matches. This CDR3 is built from 16 residues. The CDR3 is CASSPGTGAMVDKLFF. CDR3 nucleotide sequence: TGTGCCAGCAGCCCCGGGACAGGGGCGATGGTGGACAAACTGTTTTTT.

This clone turned up a few times. The genes are TRBV7-2 and TRBJ1-2; 7 positions match TRBD1. CDR1 SGHTA and CDR2 FQGNSA come from the germline V gene. This CDR3 has 16 amino acids. Trimming took 7 bases from V and 1 from J; bases not matched to a gene: 12. CDR3 region: CASTSPGQEFNYGYTF. The DNA for the CDR3 is TGTGCCAGCACCTCTCCTGGACAGGAGTTTAACTATGGCTACACCTTC.

For the CDR3, the DNA is TGTGCCAGCAGCTTAGGGGGACAGGGGCAAGAGACCCAGTACTTC. It is translated as CASSLGGQGQETQYF. The V and J genes are TRBV7-7 and TRBJ2-5; 10 bases are a match to TRBD1. Germline CDR1 reads SSHAT; CDR2 reads FNYEAQ (reference sequence). CDR3 length: 15 residues. V lost 1 base and J lost 2; bases outside the gene matches: 1.

The V call is TRBV7-9, the J call TRBJ1-2; no firm D call. Germline V gives CDR1 SEHNR, CDR2 FQNEAQ (reference sequence). The length of the CDR3 is 13 residues. Deletions cut 10 bases from V and 2 bases from J, with 14 bases between. DNA for the CDR3: TGTGCCATCGAGGGAGGTCACAACTATGGCTACACCTTC. This encodes CAIEGGHNYGYTF. Supplemented by reference TRBV7-9 and TRBJ1-2, the full variable domain reads DTGVSQNPRHKITKRGQNVTFRCDPISEHNRLYWYRQTLGQGPEFLTYFQNEAQLEKSRLLSDRFSAERPKGSFSTLEIQRTEQGDSAMYLCAIEGGHNYGYTFGSGTRLTVV.

This chain joins TRBV25-1 and TRBJ2-3, with 9 positions matching TRBD2. Germline CDR1 and CDR2: MGHDK and SYGVNS. The CDR3 runs 14 residues. Trimming at V came to 5 bases and at J to 4 bases, leaving 4 bases not matched to a gene. The CDR3 protein is CASSRGLAADTQYF. CDR3 in DNA: TGTGCCAGCAGTCGGGGACTAGCAGCAGATACGCAGTATTTT.

V and J are TRBV3-1 (or the pseudogene TRBV3-2) and TRBJ1-1; D possibly corresponds to TRBD1 (6 bases). Trimming took 4 bases from V and 0 from J, leaving 9 bases between them. Germline V CDR1 and CDR2: LGHDT, YNNKEL (reference sequence). The CDR3 has 14 residues. The CDR3 loop reads CASSPGQLNTEAFF. The DNA of the CDR3 is TGTGCCAGCAGCCCAGGACAGTTGAACACTGAAGCTTTCTTT.

The chain recombines TRBV18 with TRBJ2-3; D possibly corresponds to TRBD1 (6 bases). The V and J ends lost 4 bases and 3 bases respectively, with 14 bases between them. The CDR3 runs 15 residues. Per the germline V gene, CDR1 is KGHSH and CDR2 is LQKENI. The CDR3 DNA sequence: TGTGCCAGCTCACTACTTACAGGGATGACAGATACGCAGTATTTT. Amino acids: CASSLLTGMTDTQYF.

The chain has TRBV2 and TRBJ2-2, with a weak D call TRBD2 (5 bases). Looked up from germline, CDR1 is SNHLY and CDR2 is FYNNEI. The CDR3 has 14 residues. V was clipped by 7 bases and J by 4 bases, with 13 bases between them. CDR3 sequence: CASTMGEATGELFF. The CDR3 DNA reads TGTGCCAGCACTATGGGAGAGGCCACCGGGGAGCTGTTTTTT.

The rearrangement joins TRBV5-1 to TRBJ1-1; D unresolved. Germline-derived CDR1 and CDR2 are SGHRS and YFSETQ. V was cut by 2 bases and J by 1 base, with 9 bases left in between. The CDR3 consists of 14 residues. CDR3 sequence reads: CASSFLTTNTEAFF. Written as DNA, the CDR3 is TGCGCCAGCAGCTTCCTGACAACGAACACTGAAGCTTTCTTT. The full variable domain, rest sourced from reference TRBV5-1 and TRBJ1-1, is KAGVTQTPRYLIKTRGQQVTLSCSPISGHRSVSWYQQTPGQGLQFLFEYFSETQRNKGNFPGRFSGRQFSNSRSEMNVSTLELGDSALYLCASSFLTTNTEAFFGQGTRLTVV.

Only one count was recorded for this clone. The chain uses TRBV19 and TRBJ2-6, with D possibly matching TRBD2 (5 bases). Trimming pared 4 bases from V and 5 bases from J, leaving 15 bases between. Germline V gene lookup returns CDR1 LNHDA and CDR2 SQIVND (reference sequence). The CDR3 loop spans 16 amino acids. The CDR3 region is CASSRRVTSRANVLTF. The CDR3 bases are TGTGCCAGTAGTAGGCGGGTGACAAGTCGGGCCAACGTCCTGACTTTC.

The V and J genes are TRBV11-2 and TRBJ1-4, with D uncertain. CDR1 is SGHAT and CDR2 is FQNNGV in the germline V gene. Trimming took off 4 bases at V and 2 bases at J, with 11 bases between the two ends. The CDR3 totals 15 residues. The CDR3 loop reads CASSYRRSTNEKLFF. The CDR3 DNA follows: TGTGCCAGCAGCTACCGCCGGAGTACTAATGAAAAACTGTTTTTT. Combining the CDR3 with reference TRBV11-2 and TRBJ1-4 gives the whole variable domain EAGVAQSPRYKIIEKRQSVAFWCNPISGHATLYWYQQILGQGPKLLIQFQNNGVVDDSQLPKDRFSAERLKGVDSTLKIQPAKLEDSAVYLCASSYRRSTNEKLFFGSGTQLSVL.

The chain employs TRBV3-1 (or the pseudogene TRBV3-2) and TRBJ2-4; D is ambiguous. CDR3 length: 14 residues. Germline V gene lookup returns CDR1 LGHDT and CDR2 YNNKEL (reference sequence). V dropped 2 bases and J dropped 3 bases, with 8 bases sitting between them. For the CDR3, the DNA is TGTGCCAGCAGCCAAACGACTGGCAAAAACATTCAGTACTTC. Its translation is CASSQTTGKNIQYF.

The CDR3 bases are TGTGCCAGCAGCCAAGTGGCTGATACGCAGTATTTT. Translated, it gives CASSQVADTQYF. The chain recombines TRBV3-1 (or the pseudogene TRBV3-2) with TRBJ2-3; D remains ambiguous. This CDR3 region has 12 residues. V lost 1 base to trimming and J lost 6 bases, with 5 bases between them. Germline V lookup: CDR1 LGHDT, CDR2 YNNKEL (reference sequence).

The chain uses TRBV5-8 and TRBJ2-1; TRBD1 matches at 9 bases. Trimming removed 7 bases from V and 7 bases from J; junction bases left unmatched: 12. CDR1 and CDR2 from the germline V gene are SGHTS and YDEGEE. CDR3 size: 15 residues. CDR3 DNA sequence: TGTGCCAGCTCCGGGGACAGGGTAGTTGTGAATGAGCAGTTCTTC. It codes for CASSGDRVVVNEQFF.

J is TRBJ1-5 and V is TRBV28; 7 nucleotides agree with TRBD1. V shed 5 bases, J shed 4 bases, and the junction held 14 bases outside the gene matches. The CDR3 covers 17 residues. Germline CDR1 is MDHEN and CDR2 is SYDVKM. The CDR3 is CASSTISTGHPNQPQHF. The CDR3 DNA reads as TGTGCCAGCAGTACAATCTCGACAGGGCACCCAAATCAGCCCCAGCATTTT.

The chain couples TRBV4-1 to TRBJ2-7, with D possibly TRBD2 on 5 matching bases. The CDR3 consists of 15 residues. The V end lost 0 bases, the J end lost 7 bases, and 16 bases lay between the germline ends. Per the germline V gene, CDR1 is MGHRA and CDR2 is YSYEKL. The CDR3 sequence is CASSQDRTITGEQYF. The CDR3 bases are TGCGCCAGCAGCCAAGATCGCACTATTACGGGGGAGCAGTACTTC.

This clone has more than one count but fewer than ten. This chain joins TRBV19 and TRBJ2-2, with 10 positions matching TRBD1. The junction had 7 bases not matched to a gene; V was cut back by 6 bases and J by 3 bases. Germline CDR1 reads LNHDA; CDR2 reads SQIVND (reference sequence). The CDR3 consists of 16 residues. CDR3 coding DNA: TGTGCCAGTAGGAGACAGGGGGCTTCATACACCGGGGAGCTGTTTTTT. This gives the protein CASRRQGASYTGELFF.

The V call is TRBV7-3, the J call TRBJ2-7, with TRBD1 matching 7 bases. The CDR3 runs 15 residues. CDR1 SGHTA and CDR2 FQGTGA come from the germline V gene. With 5 bases clipped from V and 3 bases from J, the junction kept 10 bases outside the gene matches. CDR3 coding DNA: TGTGCCAGCAGCAAACGACAGGGTAATCTCTACGAGCAGTACTTC. It encodes CASSKRQGNLYEQYF.

This clone appeared once. This chain links TRBV6-2 or TRBV6-3 with TRBJ1-6, with 10 bases fitting TRBD1. Per germline, CDR1 MNHEY and CDR2 SVGEGT. There are 14 residues in the CDR3. The junction had 6 bases not matched to a gene; V was cut back by 2 bases and J by 14 bases. The CDR3, as DNA: TGTGCCAGCAGTTACGGAGGACAGGGGGGGGCCCTCCACTTT. Translation gives CASSYGGQGGALHF.

The chain has TRBV6-5 and TRBJ2-6; D ambiguous. This CDR3 region has 15 residues. V gave up 7 bases and J gave up 0 bases, with 10 bases separating them. From germline, CDR1 is MNHEY and CDR2 SVGAGI. CDR3 coding DNA: TGTGCCAGCAATCTCAGGATCTCTGGGGCCAACGTCCTGACTTTC. It translates to CASNLRISGANVLTF.

This chain connects TRBV7-2 to TRBJ2-1; TRBD1 might be the D (5 bases). The CDR3 spans 14 residues. Between the trimmed V and J ends, which lost 3 bases and 5 bases, there was a span of 11 bases. The germline CDR1 and CDR2 sequences are SGHTA and FQGNSA. Written as DNA, the CDR3 is TGTGCCAGCAGCTTGGTGGGGCTAGACAATGAGCAGTTCTTC. The encoded protein is CASSLVGLDNEQFF.